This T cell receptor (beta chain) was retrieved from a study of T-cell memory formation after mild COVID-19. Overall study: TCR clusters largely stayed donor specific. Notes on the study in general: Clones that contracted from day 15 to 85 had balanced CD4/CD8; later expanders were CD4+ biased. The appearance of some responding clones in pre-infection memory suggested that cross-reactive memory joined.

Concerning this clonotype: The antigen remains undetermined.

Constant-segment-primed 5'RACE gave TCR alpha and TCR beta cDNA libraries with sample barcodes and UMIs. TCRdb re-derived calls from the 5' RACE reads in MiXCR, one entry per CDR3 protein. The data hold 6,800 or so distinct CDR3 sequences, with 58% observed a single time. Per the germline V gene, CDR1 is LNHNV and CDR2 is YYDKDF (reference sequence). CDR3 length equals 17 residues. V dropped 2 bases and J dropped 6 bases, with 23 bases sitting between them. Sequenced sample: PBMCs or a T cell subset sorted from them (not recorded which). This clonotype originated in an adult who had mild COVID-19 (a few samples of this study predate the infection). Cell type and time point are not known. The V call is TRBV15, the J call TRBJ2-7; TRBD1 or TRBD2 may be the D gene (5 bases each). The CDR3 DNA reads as TGTGCCACCAGCAGACCGATTCCCGGGACCGGTCGGGGCGAGCAGTACTTC. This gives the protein CATSRPIPGTGRGEQYF.